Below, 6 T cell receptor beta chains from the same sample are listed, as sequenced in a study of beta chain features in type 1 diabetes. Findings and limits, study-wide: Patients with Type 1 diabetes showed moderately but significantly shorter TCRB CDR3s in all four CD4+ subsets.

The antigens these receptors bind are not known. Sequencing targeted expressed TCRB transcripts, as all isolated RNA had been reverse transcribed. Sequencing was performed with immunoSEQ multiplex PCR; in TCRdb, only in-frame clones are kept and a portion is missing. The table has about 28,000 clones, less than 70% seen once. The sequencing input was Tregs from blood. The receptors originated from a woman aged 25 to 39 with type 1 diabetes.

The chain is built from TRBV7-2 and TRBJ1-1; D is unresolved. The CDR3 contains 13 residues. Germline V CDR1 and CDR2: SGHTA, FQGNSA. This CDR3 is CASTGGSHTEAFF. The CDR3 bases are TGTGCTTCGACGGGTGGGAGTCACACTGAAGCTTTCTTT.

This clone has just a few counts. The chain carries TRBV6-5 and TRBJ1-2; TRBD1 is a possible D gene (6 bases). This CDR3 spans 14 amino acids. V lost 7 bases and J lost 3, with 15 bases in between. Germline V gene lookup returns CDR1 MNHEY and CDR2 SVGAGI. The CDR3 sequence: CASTRGGADYGYTF. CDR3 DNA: TGTGCCAGCACCCGAGGGGGGGCTGACTATGGCTACACCTTC.

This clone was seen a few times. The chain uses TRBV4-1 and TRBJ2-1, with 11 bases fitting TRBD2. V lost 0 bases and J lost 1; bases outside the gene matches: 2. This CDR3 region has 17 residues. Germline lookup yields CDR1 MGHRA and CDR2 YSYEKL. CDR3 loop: CASSQDGTSGSYNEQFF. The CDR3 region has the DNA TGCGCCAGCAGCCAAGATGGGACTAGCGGTTCCTACAATGAGCAGTTCTTC.

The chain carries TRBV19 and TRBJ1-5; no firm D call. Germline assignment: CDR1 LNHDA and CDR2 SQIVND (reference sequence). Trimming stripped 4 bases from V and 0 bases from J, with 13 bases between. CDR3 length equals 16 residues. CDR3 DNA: TGTGCCAGTAGTACTGGGCGACCCCTTAGCAATCAGCCCCAGCATTTT. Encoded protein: CASSTGRPLSNQPQHF.

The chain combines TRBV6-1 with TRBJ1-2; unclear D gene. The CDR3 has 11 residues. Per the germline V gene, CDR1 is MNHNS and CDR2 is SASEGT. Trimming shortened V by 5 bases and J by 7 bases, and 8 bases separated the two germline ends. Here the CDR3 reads CASSWTAGYTF. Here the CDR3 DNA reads TGTGCCAGCAGTTGGACTGCTGGCTACACCTTC.

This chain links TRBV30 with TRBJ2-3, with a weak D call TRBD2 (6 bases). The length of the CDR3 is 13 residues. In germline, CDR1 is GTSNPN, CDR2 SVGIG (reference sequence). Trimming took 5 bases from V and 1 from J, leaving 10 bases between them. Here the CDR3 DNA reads TGTGCCTGGTCAGCTAGCGGCACAGATACGCAGTATTTT. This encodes CAWSASGTDTQYF. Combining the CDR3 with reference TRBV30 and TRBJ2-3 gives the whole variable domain SQTIHQWPATLVQPVGSPLSLECTVEGTSNPNLYWYRQAAGRGLQLLFYSVGIGQISSEVPQNLSASRPQDRQFILSSKKLLLSDSGFYLCAWSASGTDTQYFGPGTRLTVL.